The entry that follows covers one T cell receptor beta chain sequence. The specificity of this receptor is unknown. There are no base qualities to consult, and no much larger clone falls within one base. This record belongs to a study of blood T cell repertoires in COVID-19 (TCRdb year 2020). Study-level background: The collaborator samples originated in the United States, Italy and Spain and spanned the acute and convalescent phases of COVID-19. The prospective study material was composed of cDNA or gDNA derived from T cells, B-cell-depleted T cells, or PBMCs. The dataset comprised deeply sampled blood TCRbeta repertoires from subjects exposed to, actively infected with, or recovered from COVID-19. A freely available public database, intended as a resource for researchers studying the immune response to SARS-CoV-2, is where the repertoires were released. Samples were obtained from the ongoing ImmuneRACE study (first 160 participants) and from roughly 1,300 subjects provided by 6 global collaborators. Nearly every sample came with metadata listing a de-identified subject ID, COVID-19 status, age in years and sex. Where available, HLA class I and class II types were taken from metadata supplied by the sample provider and were not determined by assay-based typing.

At one collaborating source in Seattle, patients were enrolled during active infection and were followed longitudinally through the course of disease. Each collaborating institution followed its own protocols to collect whole blood in K2EDTA tubes. For TCRbeta analysis, collaborator samples were shipped as frozen whole blood, as isolated PBMCs, or as DNA extracted from either sample type. The CDR3, from cysteine to phenylalanine, totals 16 residues. The DNA shown is the 48-base CDR3, in frame from base 1. For CDR1 and CDR2, the germline V gene (reference sequence) lists SGHNT and YYREEE. V loses 4 bases of germline sequence and J loses 0 bases, and the interval between the two ends is 16 bases. The immunoSEQ Assay, a bias-controlled multiplex PCR, was used to amplify TCRbeta CDR3 regions from genomic DNA. Per the original workflow: Within the assay, amplification of reference gene primers was used to estimate how many nucleated cells each sample contained. To quantify the absolute abundance of each unique TCRbeta CDR3 rearrangement, sequence reads were collapsed and filtered. For each sample, productive Simpson clonality was calculated as the square root of Simpson's diversity index over productive rearrangements. TCRdb holds this immuneACCESS table with in-frame rearrangements only. Some clones are missing; in checked studies, unresolved V genes explain under half, and the rest has no known cause. The V and J calls and clone size were taken over from that table, and D and trimming were inferred from the DNA. This sample holds fewer than 200,000 clones; roughly 76% were observed only once. Approximately 11% of the sample comes from the top ten.

What the authors observed across the whole study: The amount of clinical and demographic metadata varied by source and participant and was provided uncurated.

The sample comprised peripheral blood. This receptor chain uses TRBV5-4 and TRBJ1-2, with the D gene too uncertain to name. The source is a woman aged 40 to 55 with COVID-19, enrolled during active disease. At the DNA level, the sequence is TGTGCCAGCAGCGCTATGATCACCGCCTCTAACTATGGCTACACCTTC. Its product reads: CASSAMITASNYGYTF.